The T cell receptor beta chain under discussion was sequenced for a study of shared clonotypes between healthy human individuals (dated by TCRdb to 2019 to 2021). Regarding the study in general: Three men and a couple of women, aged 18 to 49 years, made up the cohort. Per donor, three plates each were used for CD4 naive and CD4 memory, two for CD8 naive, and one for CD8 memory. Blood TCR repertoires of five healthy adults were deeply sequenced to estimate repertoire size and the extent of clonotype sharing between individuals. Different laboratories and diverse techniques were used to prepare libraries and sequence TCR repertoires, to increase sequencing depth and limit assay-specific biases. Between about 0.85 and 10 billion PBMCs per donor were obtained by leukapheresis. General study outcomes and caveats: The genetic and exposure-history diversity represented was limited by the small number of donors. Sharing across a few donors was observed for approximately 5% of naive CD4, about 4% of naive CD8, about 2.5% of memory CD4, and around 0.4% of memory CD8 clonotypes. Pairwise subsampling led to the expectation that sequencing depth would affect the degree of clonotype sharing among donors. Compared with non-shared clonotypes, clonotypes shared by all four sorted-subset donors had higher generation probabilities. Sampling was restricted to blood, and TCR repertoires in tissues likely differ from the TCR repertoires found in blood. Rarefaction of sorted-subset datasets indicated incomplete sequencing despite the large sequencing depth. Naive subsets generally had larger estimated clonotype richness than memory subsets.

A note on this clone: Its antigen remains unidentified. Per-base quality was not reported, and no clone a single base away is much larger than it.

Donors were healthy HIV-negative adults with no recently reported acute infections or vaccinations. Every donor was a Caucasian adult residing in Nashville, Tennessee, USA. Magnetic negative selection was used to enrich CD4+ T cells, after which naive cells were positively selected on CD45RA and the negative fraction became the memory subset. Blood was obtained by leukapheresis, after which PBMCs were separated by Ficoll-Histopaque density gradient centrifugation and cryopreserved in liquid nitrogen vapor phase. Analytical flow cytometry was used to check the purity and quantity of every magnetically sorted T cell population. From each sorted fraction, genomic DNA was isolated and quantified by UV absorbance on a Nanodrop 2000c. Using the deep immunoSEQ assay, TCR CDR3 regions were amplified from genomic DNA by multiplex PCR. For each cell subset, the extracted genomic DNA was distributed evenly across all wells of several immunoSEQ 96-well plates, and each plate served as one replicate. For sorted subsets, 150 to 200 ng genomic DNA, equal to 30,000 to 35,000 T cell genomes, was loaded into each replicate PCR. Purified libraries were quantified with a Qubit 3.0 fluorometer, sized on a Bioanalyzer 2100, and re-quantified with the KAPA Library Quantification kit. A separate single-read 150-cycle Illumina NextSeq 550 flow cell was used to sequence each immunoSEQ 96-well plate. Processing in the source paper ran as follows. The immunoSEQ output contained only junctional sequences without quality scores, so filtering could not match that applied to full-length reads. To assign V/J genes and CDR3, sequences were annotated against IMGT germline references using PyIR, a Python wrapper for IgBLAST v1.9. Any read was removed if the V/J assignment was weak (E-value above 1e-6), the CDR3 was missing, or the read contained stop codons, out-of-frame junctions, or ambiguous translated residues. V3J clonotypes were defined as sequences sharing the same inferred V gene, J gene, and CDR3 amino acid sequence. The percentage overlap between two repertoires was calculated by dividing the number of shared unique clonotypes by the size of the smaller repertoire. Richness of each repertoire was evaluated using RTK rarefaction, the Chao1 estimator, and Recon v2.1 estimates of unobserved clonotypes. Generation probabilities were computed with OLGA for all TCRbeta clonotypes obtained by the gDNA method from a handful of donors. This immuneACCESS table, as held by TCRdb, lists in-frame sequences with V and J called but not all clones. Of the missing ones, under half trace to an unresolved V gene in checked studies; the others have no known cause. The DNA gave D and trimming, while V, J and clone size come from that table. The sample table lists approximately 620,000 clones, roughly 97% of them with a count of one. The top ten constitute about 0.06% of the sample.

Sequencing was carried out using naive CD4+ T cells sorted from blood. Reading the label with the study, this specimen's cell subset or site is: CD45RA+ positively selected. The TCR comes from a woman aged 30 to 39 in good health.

The bases are TGTGCCAGCAGCGACCGGGACAGGGACTACACTGAAGCTTTCTTT. It encodes CASSDRDRDYTEAFF. The chain employs TRBV21-1 and TRBJ1-1; the table calls TRBD1, which could not be checked here. TRBV21-1 is assigned pseudogene status. The CDR3 holds 15 amino acids from the cysteine to the phenylalanine. This entry keeps only the CDR3 DNA: 45 bases, framed from base 1.